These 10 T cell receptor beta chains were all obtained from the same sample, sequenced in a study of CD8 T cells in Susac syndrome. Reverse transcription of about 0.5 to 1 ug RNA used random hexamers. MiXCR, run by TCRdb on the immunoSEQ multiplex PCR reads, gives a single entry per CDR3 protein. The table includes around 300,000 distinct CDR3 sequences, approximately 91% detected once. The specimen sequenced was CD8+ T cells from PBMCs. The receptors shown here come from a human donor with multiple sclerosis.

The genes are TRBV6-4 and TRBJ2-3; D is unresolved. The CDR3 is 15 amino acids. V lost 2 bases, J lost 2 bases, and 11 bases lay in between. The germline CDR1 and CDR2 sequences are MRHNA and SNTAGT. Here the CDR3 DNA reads TGTGCCAGCAGTGACCCACGGTTCCCCACAGATACGCAGTATTTT. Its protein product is CASSDPRFPTDTQYF.

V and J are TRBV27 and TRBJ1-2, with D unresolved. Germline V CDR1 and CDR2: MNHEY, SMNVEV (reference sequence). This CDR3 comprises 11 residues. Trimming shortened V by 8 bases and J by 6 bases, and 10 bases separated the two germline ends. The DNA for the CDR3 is TGTGCCAGCCTAGGAGGGCATGGCTACACCTTC. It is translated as CASLGGHGYTF.

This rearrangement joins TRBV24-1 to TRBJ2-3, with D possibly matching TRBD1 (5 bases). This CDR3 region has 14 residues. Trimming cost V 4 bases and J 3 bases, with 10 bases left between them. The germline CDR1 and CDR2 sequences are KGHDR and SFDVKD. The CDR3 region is CATSDLGVTDTQYF. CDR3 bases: TGTGCCACCAGTGACCTAGGGGTTACAGATACGCAGTATTTT.

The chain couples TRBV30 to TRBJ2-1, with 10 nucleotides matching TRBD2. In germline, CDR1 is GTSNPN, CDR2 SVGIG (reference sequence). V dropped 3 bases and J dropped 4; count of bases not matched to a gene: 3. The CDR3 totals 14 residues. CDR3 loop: CAWRSGGGYNEQFF. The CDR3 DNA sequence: TGTGCCTGGAGGAGCGGGGGGGGTTACAATGAGCAGTTCTTC.

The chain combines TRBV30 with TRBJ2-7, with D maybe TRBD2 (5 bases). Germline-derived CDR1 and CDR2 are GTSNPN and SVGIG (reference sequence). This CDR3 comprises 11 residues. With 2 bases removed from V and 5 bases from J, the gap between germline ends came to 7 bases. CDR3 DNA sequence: TGTGCCTGGAGTTCGGGGAACGAGCAGTACTTC. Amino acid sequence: CAWSSGNEQYF.

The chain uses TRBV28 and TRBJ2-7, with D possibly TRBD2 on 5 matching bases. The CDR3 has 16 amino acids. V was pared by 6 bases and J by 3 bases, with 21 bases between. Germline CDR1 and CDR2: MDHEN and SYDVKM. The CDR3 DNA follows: TGTGCCAGCAGCACTACCTTATCTAGCACGGTCTACGAGCAGTACTTC. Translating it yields CASSTTLSSTVYEQYF. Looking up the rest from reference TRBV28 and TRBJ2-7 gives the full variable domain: DVKVTQSSRYLVKRTGEKVFLECVQDMDHENMFWYRQDPGLGLRLIYFSYDVKMKEKGDIPEGYSVSREKKERFSLILESASTNQTSMYLCASSTTLSSTVYEQYFGPGTRLTVT.

The CDR3 nucleotides read TGTGCCAGCAGTCCCCTGCAATACGGGGAGCTGTTTTTT. This translates into CASSPLQYGELFF. The chain uses TRBV28 and TRBJ2-2; D is unresolved. With 5 bases removed from V and 7 bases from J, the gap between germline ends came to 11 bases. Germline lookup yields CDR1 MDHEN and CDR2 SYDVKM. The CDR3 consists of 13 residues.

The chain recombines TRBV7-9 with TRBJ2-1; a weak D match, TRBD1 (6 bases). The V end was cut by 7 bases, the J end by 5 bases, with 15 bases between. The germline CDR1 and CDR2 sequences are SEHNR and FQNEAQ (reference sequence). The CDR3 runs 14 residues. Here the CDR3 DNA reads TGTGCCAGCATCCCGGACAGCGGACACAATGAGCAGTTCTTC. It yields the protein CASIPDSGHNEQFF.

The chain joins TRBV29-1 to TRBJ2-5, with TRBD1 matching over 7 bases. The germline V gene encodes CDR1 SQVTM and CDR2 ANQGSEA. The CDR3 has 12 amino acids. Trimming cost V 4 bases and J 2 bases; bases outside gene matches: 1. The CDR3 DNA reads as TGCAGCGTTGCCAGGGGGCAAGAGACCCAGTACTTC. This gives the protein CSVARGQETQYF. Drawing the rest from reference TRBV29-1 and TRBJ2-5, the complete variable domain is SAVISQKPSRDICQRGTSLTIQCQVDSQVTMMFWYRQQPGQSLTLIATANQGSEATYESGFVIDKFPISRPNLTFSTLTVSNMSPEDSSIYLCSVARGQETQYFGPGTRLLVL.

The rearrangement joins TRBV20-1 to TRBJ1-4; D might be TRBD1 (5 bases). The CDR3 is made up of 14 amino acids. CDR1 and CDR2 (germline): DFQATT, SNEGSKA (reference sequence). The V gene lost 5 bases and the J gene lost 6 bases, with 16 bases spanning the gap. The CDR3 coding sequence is TGCAGTGCTCGATTAGGGGAGGTTCATGAAAAACTGTTTTTT. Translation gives CSARLGEVHEKLFF.